These 10 T cell receptor beta chains were sequenced from one sample in a study of prognosis after radiotherapy for stage I lung cancer. Two-round multiplex PCR amplified TCR beta CDR3 from genomic DNA. First-round PCR used primers specific to each TRBV and TRBJ gene. Each CDR3 protein is one row after TCRdb ran MiXCR on the multiplex PCR reads. The sample yields roughly 25,000 distinct CDR3 sequences, around 46% seen once. The input for sequencing was PBMCs, taken before or after stereotactic body radiation therapy (not recorded which). These receptors originate from a donor aged 50 or older with non-small cell lung cancer.

This clonotype is labeled as medium-sized (0.01 to 0.1%). At one boundary the junction diverges from the germline segment, which might be a read error. The chain joins TRBV7-9 to TRBJ1-2; possibly TRBD1 for D (5 bases). CDR1 is SEHNR, CDR2 FQNEAQ, per germline (reference sequence). The CDR3 extends over 15 amino acids. CDR3 coding DNA: TGTGCCAGCAGCCTAGCCTCAGCAGGGTTTGATGGCTACACCTTC. It encodes CASSLASAGFDGYTF.

Turning to this clonotype: At one end the junction does not follow the germline gene, possibly because of a read error. The genes are TRBV28 and TRBJ2-2; perhaps TRBD1 as D (5 bases). The CDR3 sequence is 19 residues long. Germline-derived CDR1 and CDR2 are MDHEN and SYDVKM. Here the CDR3 reads CSSSLRVIPGPASSGELFF. CDR3 in DNA: TGTTCCAGCAGTTTACGCGTCATTCCAGGGCCCGCCTCCAGCGGGGAGCTGTTTTTT.

This clonotype was seen more than once but under ten times. The chain links TRBV7-2 to TRBJ1-2, with D perhaps TRBD1 (6 bases). The CDR3 totals 15 residues. The germline CDR1 and CDR2 sequences are SGHTA and FQGNSA. Between the trimmed V and J ends, which lost 1 base and 4 bases, there was a span of 13 bases. CDR3 residues: CASSLVATGAYGYTF. The DNA of the CDR3 is TGTGCCAGCAGCTTAGTGGCGACAGGAGCCTATGGCTACACCTTC.

The gene calls are TRBV7-9 and TRBJ2-7; possible D gene TRBD1, 6 bases. The CDR3 sequence is 13 residues long. Trimming pared 1 base from V and 3 bases from J, leaving 7 bases between. Germline V gene data show CDR1 as SEHNR and CDR2 as FQNEAQ (reference sequence). The CDR3 is CASSLEGDYEQYF. CDR3 DNA: TGTGCCAGCAGCTTAGAGGGGGACTACGAGCAGTACTTC.

The V and J genes are TRBV27 and TRBJ2-1; 7 bases align to TRBD2. The ends lost 5 bases at V and 4 bases at J; junction bases unmatched: 14. CDR3 size: 17 residues. Germline V gene data show CDR1 as MNHEY and CDR2 as SMNVEV (reference sequence). The DNA for the CDR3 is TGTGCCAGCAGTCCGCTCAGGACTAGAGGGGTATACAATGAGCAGTTCTTC. It yields the protein CASSPLRTRGVYNEQFF.

By sample fraction, this clonotype is medium-sized. J is TRBJ1-1 and V is TRBV7-2; D remains ambiguous. Trimming took off 2 bases at V and 8 bases at J, with 12 bases between the two ends. This CDR3 region has 13 residues. Germline CDR1 SGHTA, CDR2 FQGNSA. The CDR3 is CASSLFVGQEAFF. CDR3 DNA sequence: TGTGCCAGCAGCTTATTCGTCGGTCAAGAAGCTTTCTTT.

The genes are TRBV7-2 and TRBJ2-2; no clear D. CDR1 is SGHTA and CDR2 is FQGNSA in the germline V gene. This CDR3 has 13 residues. Trimming pared 4 bases from V and 7 bases from J, leaving 10 bases between. CDR3 amino acids: CASSSALGGELFF. As DNA, the CDR3 is TGTGCCAGCAGCTCCGCCCTTGGCGGGGAGCTGTTTTTT.

This chain's CDR3 is CASITGNHYGYTF. The CDR3 nucleotides are TGTGCCAGCATAACAGGTAACCACTATGGCTACACCTTC. The chain joins TRBV6-1 to TRBJ1-2; weak D call: TRBD1 (5 bases). With 7 bases removed from V and 3 bases from J, the gap between germline ends came to 12 bases. In germline, CDR1 is MNHNS, CDR2 SASEGT. The CDR3 covers 13 residues.

This clonotype was seen at least ten times. The rearrangement joins TRBV29-1 to TRBJ1-1; maybe TRBD1 (5 bases). The ends were cut back, 4 bases at V and 0 bases at J, with 9 bases in the middle. Germline CDR1 reads SQVTM; CDR2 reads ANQGSEA. CDR3 length equals 13 residues. The CDR3 spells CSVAAGLNTEAFF. The CDR3 DNA sequence: TGCAGCGTTGCGGCAGGGCTGAACACTGAAGCTTTCTTT.

Points on this clonotype: A far larger clone is only one base removed, so a read error is likely. The chain recombines TRBV6-2 or TRBV6-3 with TRBJ1-5, with D uncertain. Germline CDR1 and CDR2: MNHEY and SVGEGT. This CDR3 has 15 amino acids. The CDR3: CASSPSENNNQPRHF. In DNA, the CDR3 is TGTGCCAGCAGTCCCAGTGAAAATAACAATCAGCCCCGGCATTTT.